This paragraph reports one T cell receptor (beta chain). The sample belongs to a study of OX40 agonist ivuxolimab in advanced cancers. Study summary: An agonistic human IgG2 monoclonal antibody against OX40 (CD134) was given. Six ivuxolimab dose levels, 0.01 to 10 mg/kg, were given intravenously every 2 weeks. Patients with hepatocellular carcinoma, melanoma, renal cell or head and neck cancer made up the dose-escalation patients. A history of anti-PD-1, anti-PD-L1 or anti-CTLA-4 therapy was acceptable, and roughly 40% had some.

The protocol was immunoSEQ multiplex PCR, while the TCRdb copy is restricted to in-frame clones and leaves out a portion. Here the sample spans about 64,000 clones, 84% being singletons. The length of the CDR3 is 11 residues. CDR1 and CDR2 (germline): MNHEY, SVGAGI. Between the trimmed V and J ends, which lost 9 bases and 9 bases, there was a span of 14 bases. The starting material was CD4+ or CD8+ T cells sorted from blood, obtained in a trial of the OX40 agonist ivuxolimab. The V call is TRBV6-5, the J call TRBJ2-5; D is ambiguous. The receptor was derived from an adult with an advanced solid tumor such as melanoma, head and neck, liver or kidney cancer. The CDR3: CARILPASQYF. DNA of the CDR3: TGTGCCAGAATCTTACCGGCGTCCCAGTACTTC.